This note documents a single T cell receptor beta chain sequence. This sample was taken from a study of Ad26.COV2.S vaccination and SARS-CoV-2 variants. There are 19 residues in the CDR3. Germline loops: CDR1 SGHRS, CDR2 YFSETQ. V shed 4 bases and J 0 bases; nucleotides not matched to a gene: 14. Repertoires were generated with immunoSEQ multiplex PCR, while TCRdb's copy carries only in-frame clones and drops some. The sample lists around 450,000 clones; roughly 88% were seen once. The treatment denotes: around 19 received Ad26.COV2.S at low or high dose, single or two shots; about 5 received placebo; per-sample allocation not given. The study sampled participants on day 63 after the first vaccine or placebo injection.

The receptor's source is a person between 18 and 59 years old who received the Ad26.COV2.S COVID-19 vaccine or a placebo. Sequencing was performed on peripheral blood, taken in a trial of Ad26.COV2.S vaccine versus placebo. The J gene is TRBJ2-1, the V gene TRBV5-1, with 9 bases that match TRBD1. For the CDR3, the DNA is TGCGCCAGCAGCGACCGGGACAGGGCTGTCGGGGACTCCTACAATGAGCAGTTCTTC. This translates into CASSDRDRAVGDSYNEQFF.